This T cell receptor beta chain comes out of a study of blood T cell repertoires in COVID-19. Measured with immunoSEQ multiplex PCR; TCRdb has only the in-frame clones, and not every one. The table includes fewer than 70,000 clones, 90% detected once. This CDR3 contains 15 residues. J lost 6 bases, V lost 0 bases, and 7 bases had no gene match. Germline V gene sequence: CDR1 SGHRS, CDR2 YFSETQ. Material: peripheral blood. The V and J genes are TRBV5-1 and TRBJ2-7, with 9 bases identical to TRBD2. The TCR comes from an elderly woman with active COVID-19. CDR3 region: CASSLALAGVFEQYF. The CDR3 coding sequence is TGCGCCAGCAGCTTGGCGTTAGCGGGAGTTTTCGAGCAGTACTTC.